This TCR beta chain was observed in a study of cytomegalovirus exposure and HLA in healthy donors. On the study more broadly: Later analysis reported that the 110 or so validation repertoires shared the platform of the 650 to 700 first-cohort repertoires.

TCRdb keeps only in-frame clones here, not all; method: immunoSEQ multiplex PCR. Of about 74,000 clones detected, roughly 94% appear once; the ten largest clones hold roughly 2%. Overall study findings and caveats: Investigators reported under 200 TCR beta chains as tied to cytomegalovirus. There were some public TCRs occurring in many donors, but most TCR sequences were rare.

This clone has only one observation. Its target is unknown. The CDR3 length is 15 residues. Trimming cost V 8 bases and J 2 bases; bases outside gene matches: 10. CDR1 and CDR2 from the germline V gene are SGHVS and FNYEAQ. The chain has TRBV7-6 and TRBJ2-5, with TRBD2 matching 8 bases. The sequenced sample consisted of PBMCs. The TCR sequence derives from a woman aged 18-30 years in good health and CMV-seropositive. The CDR3 sequence is CASGLVGRGQETQYF. Here the CDR3 DNA reads TGTGCCAGCGGTTTGGTCGGGAGGGGACAAGAGACCCAGTACTTC.